The 13 T cell receptor beta chains below all came from one sample that was sequenced in a study of blood T cell repertoires in COVID-19. Profiling relied on immunoSEQ multiplex PCR, and the TCRdb table lists in-frame clones only, not all of them. This sample has some 87,000 clones, with roughly 77% found just once. The material sequenced was peripheral blood. These receptors were taken from a human donor in a cohort sampled during active COVID-19.

The chain links TRBV5-1 to TRBJ2-1; 9 nucleotides agree with TRBD1. Germline trimming cut 4 bases from V and 7 bases from J; bases unmatched to any gene: 12. From germline, CDR1 is SGHRS and CDR2 YFSETQ. The CDR3 has 16 residues. The DNA of the CDR3 is TGCGCCAGCAGCACCACACAGGGGGCCGTGATTAATGAGCAGTTCTTC. Translation: CASSTTQGAVINEQFF.

The V and J genes are TRBV5-8 and TRBJ1-6; 7 bases fit TRBD1. The V segment lost 6 bases and the J segment 6 bases; nucleotides outside the gene matches: 9. This CDR3 spans 15 amino acids. Germline CDR1 is SGHTS and CDR2 is YDEGEE. The CDR3 nucleotides read TGTGCCAGCACCCTCCCCAGGGGGAGTAATTCACCCCTCCACTTT. This translates into CASTLPRGSNSPLHF. The whole variable domain, filled in from reference TRBV5-8 and TRBJ1-6, reads EAGVTQSPTHLIKTRGQQATLRCSPISGHTSVYWYQQALGLGLQFLLWYDEGEERNRGNFPPRFSGRQFPNYSSELNVNALELEDSALYLCASTLPRGSNSPLHFGNGTRLTVT.

This rearrangement joins TRBV6-5 to TRBJ1-2; tentative D call: TRBD1 (6 bases). The germline gives CDR1 MNHEY, CDR2 SVGAGI. The V end lost 6 bases, the J end lost 6 bases, and 11 bases lay between the germline ends. The CDR3 runs 12 residues. The DNA for the CDR3 is TGTGCCAGCAGCAGGACAGATCATGGCTACACCTTC. It specifies CASSRTDHGYTF.

The CDR3 DNA sequence: TGTGCCAGCAGTTACCGGGAAGCGGGCTATGGCTACACCTTC. Translation gives CASSYREAGYGYTF. The rearrangement joins TRBV6-5 to TRBJ1-2; D not certain. The CDR3 runs 14 residues. V gave up 2 bases and J gave up 4 bases, with 11 bases separating them. In germline, CDR1 is MNHEY, CDR2 SVGAGI.

The chain uses TRBV10-3 and TRBJ2-5; tentative D call: TRBD1 (6 bases). V was trimmed by 5 bases and J by 2 bases, leaving 9 bases between them. Germline V gives CDR1 ENHRY, CDR2 SYGVKD. There are 13 residues in the CDR3. The DNA for the CDR3 is TGTGCCATCAGTAGGACAGTTCAAGAGACCCAGTACTTC. It translates to CAISRTVQETQYF.

The V and J genes are TRBV6-2 or TRBV6-3 and TRBJ2-2, with D unclear. The V gene lost 2 bases and the J gene lost 0 bases, with 7 bases spanning the gap. The CDR3 loop spans 15 amino acids. Per the germline V gene, CDR1 is MNHEY and CDR2 is SVGEGT. The CDR3 bases are TGTGCCAGCAGTTACAGCAGGTCGAACACCGGGGAGCTGTTTTTT. Protein product: CASSYSRSNTGELFF.

The V and J genes are TRBV21-1 and TRBJ1-2; TRBD1, the table's D call, was not compared with the DNA. TRBV21-1 is noted as a pseudogene. CDR3 length: 16 amino acids. The CDR3 sequence: CASSKDPWTENYGYTF. In DNA form, the CDR3 reads TGTGCCAGCAGCAAAGACCCCTGGACAGAGAACTATGGCTACACCTTC.

V and J are TRBV4-1 and TRBJ2-2, with 7 positions matching TRBD1. There are 16 residues in the CDR3. Germline CDR1 is MGHRA and CDR2 is YSYEKL. V gave up 3 bases and J gave up 6 bases; unmatched junction bases: 10. The CDR3 DNA is TGCGCCAGCAGCCAGCATTTACAGGGGCTCGCCGGGGAGCTGTTTTTT. Translating it yields CASSQHLQGLAGELFF.

This clone was observed once. The chain has TRBV9 and TRBJ1-2, with D maybe TRBD1 (5 bases). Germline V gives CDR1 SGDLS, CDR2 YYNGEE. This CDR3 spans 16 amino acids. Trimming removed 0 bases from V and 0 bases from J, with 12 bases in between. The CDR3 DNA follows: TGTGCCAGCAGCGTAGCTACGGGGGGTCCTAACTATGGCTACACCTTC. It encodes CASSVATGGPNYGYTF.

The V gene is TRBV30, the J gene TRBJ2-3, with D possibly TRBD1 on 5 matching bases. Trimming took 0 bases from V and 0 from J, leaving 13 bases between them. The germline gives CDR1 GTSNPN, CDR2 SVGIG (reference sequence). This CDR3 contains 16 residues. The chain's CDR3 is CAWSVALGLSTDTQYF. The CDR3, as DNA: TGTGCCTGGAGTGTAGCCCTGGGGCTGAGCACAGATACGCAGTATTTT.

The chain links TRBV14 to TRBJ1-3; the match to TRBD1 covers 7 bases. The CDR3 extends over 16 amino acids. V shed 2 bases and J 1 base; nucleotides not matched to a gene: 5. The germline gives CDR1 SGHDN, CDR2 FVKESK. The CDR3 bases are TGTGCCAGCAGCCAACTGACAGGGAGGTCTGGAAACACCATATATTTT. This gives the protein CASSQLTGRSGNTIYF.

The V gene is TRBV30, the J gene TRBJ2-2, with 8 nucleotides matching TRBD1. Germline CDR1 reads GTSNPN; CDR2 reads SVGIG (reference sequence). The CDR3 consists of 15 residues. The junction had 7 bases not matched to a gene; V was cut back by 3 bases and J by 4 bases. CDR3 amino acids: CAWRVFGQGTGELFF. Written as DNA, the CDR3 is TGTGCCTGGAGAGTTTTTGGACAGGGCACCGGGGAGCTGTTTTTT.

V gene TRBV27 combines with J gene TRBJ2-5; D is unresolved. Per the germline V gene, CDR1 is MNHEY and CDR2 is SMNVEV (reference sequence). The CDR3 has 13 amino acids. V dropped 3 bases and J dropped 2 bases, with 7 bases sitting between them. Here the CDR3 reads CASSLNLQETQYF. CDR3 nucleotides: TGTGCCAGCAGTTTGAACTTACAAGAGACCCAGTACTTC.